Listed below are T cell receptor beta chains from one sample, sequenced in a study of blood T cell repertoires in COVID-19. Sequencing used immunoSEQ multiplex PCR; TCRdb keeps in-frame clones, though not all of them. The sample shows 110,000 to 150,000 clones, roughly 91% of them seen only once. The sample taken for sequencing was peripheral blood. Receptor source: a man aged 55 to 70 with active or convalescent COVID-19. The CDR3 runs from the conserved cysteine through the conserved F or W. The D gene is left open where the match is weak. Clone size is stated in some rows and not others, as once, few, many or a class when expanded.

abundance	j_gene	len	d_gene	v_gene	CDR3nt	CDR3aa
-	TRBJ1-2	15	TRBD1	TRBV5-5	TGTGCCAGCAGCTACACCGGGACAGGGGGCGATGGCTACACCTTC	CASSYTGTGGDGYTF
-	TRBJ1-5	14	-	TRBV5-6	TGTGCCAGCAGCAAACGACAGTCCAATCAGCCCCAGCATTTT	CASSKRQSNQPQHF
-	TRBJ2-7	13	TRBD2	TRBV7-9	TGTGCCAGCAGCCTTGGGACTAGCGGTGAGCAGTACTTC	CASSLGTSGEQYF
-	TRBJ1-2	11	-	TRBV20-1	TGCAGTGCTAGAGATGGGGGGGAGGAAACCTTC	CSARDGGEETF
-	TRBJ1-5	19	-	TRBV24-1	TGTGCCACCAGTCCCGCCACCGACAGCCTGGCATTGATAAATCAGCCCCAGCATTTT	CATSPATDSLALINQPQHF
-	TRBJ2-3	17	-	TRBV24-1	TGTGCCACCAGTGCCCTAGGGAGCGGCCATAGCACAGATACGCAGTATTTT	CATSALGSGHSTDTQYF
-	TRBJ2-1	14	-	TRBV5-6	TGTGCCAGCAGTCGGGACTCCGATTTCAATGAGCAGTTCTTC	CASSRDSDFNEQFF
-	TRBJ1-2	13	-	TRBV7-9	TGTGCCAGCAGCGGTTACAGGGCTGGTGGCTACACCTTC	CASSGYRAGGYTF
-	TRBJ1-2	13	-	TRBV4-2	TGTGCCAGCAGCCAAGAGGACACGCGGGGCTACACCTTC	CASSQEDTRGYTF
-	TRBJ2-6	16	TRBD1	TRBV6-4	TGTGCCAGCAGCGATCGGACAGGCTCTGGGGCCAACGTCCTGACTTTC	CASSDRTGSGANVLTF
-	TRBJ2-7	15	-	TRBV5-1	TGCGCCAGCAGCTTCGGTCGCGGCGAAGGTTCCGAGCAGTACTTC	CASSFGRGEGSEQYF
-	TRBJ1-4	15	-	TRBV19	TGTGCCAGTAGTATCAGGAGGTTGTCCGGTGAAAAACTGTTTTTT	CASSIRRLSGEKLFF
-	TRBJ1-5	15	-	TRBV7-8	TGTGCCAGCAGCTCCCTCGTCGGTAGCAATCAGCCCCAGCATTTT	CASSSLVGSNQPQHF
-	TRBJ2-5	17	TRBD1	TRBV24-1	TGTGCCACCAGTGATAAAGGGACAGGCCTCCCCGGGGAGACCCAGTACTTC	CATSDKGTGLPGETQYF
once	TRBJ1-6	14	TRBD1	TRBV2	TGTGCCAGCAGGAAGGGACAGGATAATTCACCCCTCCACTTT	CASRKGQDNSPLHF
-	TRBJ1-2	13	TRBD1	TRBV10-3	TGTGCCATCAGTGATAGGGGGCTTGGTGGCTACACCTTC	CAISDRGLGGYTF
-	TRBJ2-1	20	TRBD2	TRBV7-2	TGTGCCAGCAGCTTAGCTATAGGGCTAGCGGGAGGGAGCTCCTACAATGAGCAGTTCTTC	CASSLAIGLAGGSSYNEQFF
-	TRBJ2-5	16	TRBD2	TRBV3-1/TRBV3-2	TGTGCCAGCAGCCAGCGTAGCGGGGGGGCCGCGGAGACCCAGTACTTC	CASSQRSGGAAETQYF
-	TRBJ1-2	14	TRBD1	TRBV7-3	TGTGCCAGCAGCCCTGGACAGGGATTAGGGGGCTACACCTTC	CASSPGQGLGGYTF
-	TRBJ1-1	14	-	TRBV5-1	TGCGCCAGCAGCTTCACCCCACAGGTAACTGAAGCTTTCTTT	CASSFTPQVTEAFF
once	TRBJ1-6	16	TRBD1	TRBV28	TGTGCCAGCAGAAGAGGGTGGGGACAGGGGGATTCACCCCTCCACTTT	CASRRGWGQGDSPLHF
-	TRBJ2-3	14	-	TRBV5-4	TGTGCCAGCAGCTCCTCCGGAGGCACAGATACGCAGTATTTT	CASSSSGGTDTQYF
-	TRBJ2-1	13	TRBD1	TRBV5-1	TGCGCCAGCAGCTTGAAGACAGGGGGCGAGCAGTTCTTC	CASSLKTGGEQFF